This T cell receptor (beta chain) was obtained from a study of blood T cell repertoires in COVID-19. The V segment lost 5 bases and the J segment 5 bases; nucleotides outside the gene matches: 13. Germline CDR1 LGHDT, CDR2 YNNKEL (reference sequence). The CDR3 contains 17 residues. This clone was found once. The table came from immunoSEQ multiplex PCR; TCRdb's copy has only in-frame clones and leaves some out. The sample has tens of thousands of clones, about nine tenths seen once. The V gene is TRBV3-1 (or the pseudogene TRBV3-2), the J gene TRBJ1-2; 11 bases are shared with TRBD1. This clonotype originated in a woman older than 75 with active or convalescent COVID-19. The sequenced sample was peripheral blood. DNA of the CDR3: TGTGCCAGCAGCGGACCTTGGACAGGGGGCGCGTCGTATGGCTACACCTTC. Its protein product is CASSGPWTGGASYGYTF.